Listed here are 11 T cell receptor beta chains from one sample, sequenced in a study of T-cell reconstitution after alpha-beta-depleted transplantation in children. Preparation of the TCRbeta library involved a method that used unique molecular identifiers. TCRdb re-derived calls from the PCR reads in MiXCR, one entry per CDR3 protein. The sample yields over 150,000 distinct CDR3 sequences, more than 9.5% seen once. The sequencing here drew on PBMCs, taken before TCRalphabeta/CD19-depleted stem cell transplant. Receptors originate from a boy between 2 and 15 years old with acute myeloid leukemia, due to receive a stem cell transplant.

The table lists this clonotype with many counts. CDR3 in amino acids: CASSATGGVTEAFF. Here the CDR3 DNA reads TGCGCCAGCAGCGCGACAGGGGGCGTCACTGAAGCTTTCTTT. The chain uses TRBV5-1 and TRBJ1-1, with TRBD1 matching over 10 bases. CDR1 is SGHRS, CDR2 YFSETQ, per germline. This CDR3 contains 14 residues. After removal of 4 bases from V and 4 bases from J, the junction contained 4 bases not matched to a gene.

Comment on this clonotype: A much larger clone sits a single nucleotide away, making a read error possible. The gene calls are TRBV18 and TRBJ1-1, with a weak D call TRBD1 (5 bases). CDR1 and CDR2 from the germline V gene are KGHSH and LQKENI. This CDR3 has 12 residues. The CDR3 bases are TGTGCCAGCTCACCTCAGGGTACTGAAGCTTCCTTT. It yields the protein CASSPQGTEASF.

In this sample, this clonotype turned up many times. V usage is TRBV29-1 and J usage is TRBJ2-7; D perhaps matches TRBD2 (6 bases). The V gene lost 8 bases and the J gene lost 6 bases, with 20 bases spanning the gap. CDR1 SQVTM and CDR2 ANQGSEA come from the germline V gene. CDR3 length equals 13 residues. The CDR3 loop reads CSTRDSFSPEQYF. Written as DNA, the CDR3 is TGCAGCACACGGGACTCTTTCTCTCCCGAGCAGTACTTC.

This clonotype has a count of ten or more. The V gene is TRBV5-6, the J gene TRBJ2-7, with D hard to call. Germline V lookup: CDR1 SGHDT, CDR2 YYEEEE. The CDR3 totals 11 residues. Between the trimmed V and J ends, which lost 4 bases and 6 bases, there was a span of 8 bases. The CDR3 loop is CASSRNLEQYF. The CDR3 nucleotides are TGTGCCAGCAGCCGAAATCTCGAGCAGTACTTC.

This clonotype was observed at least ten times. The gene calls are TRBV6-5 and TRBJ1-2; TRBD1 agrees at 9 bases. V gave up 0 bases and J gave up 5 bases; unmatched junction bases: 4. The CDR3 covers 15 residues. Germline lookup yields CDR1 MNHEY and CDR2 SVGAGI. This CDR3 is CASSYSWTGAYGYTF. In DNA, the CDR3 is TGTGCCAGCAGTTACTCGTGGACAGGGGCATATGGCTACACCTTC.

The sample holds many counts of this clonotype. The V gene is TRBV20-1, the J gene TRBJ2-3; 11 nucleotides line up with TRBD2. Trimming removed 6 bases from V and 6 bases from J; junction bases left unmatched: 8. CDR1 is DFQATT, CDR2 SNEGSKA, per germline (reference sequence). This CDR3 region has 14 residues. CDR3 sequence: CSAHSGRAGDTQYF. The CDR3 DNA reads TGCAGTGCCCATAGCGGGAGGGCGGGGGATACGCAGTATTTT.

This clonotype came up many times. The V gene is TRBV28, the J gene TRBJ2-7; 10 bases align to TRBD2. Losses at the gene ends were 4 bases for V and 7 bases for J; bases not matched to a gene: 10. The CDR3 is 15 amino acids. Germline assignment: CDR1 MDHEN and CDR2 SYDVKM. The CDR3 spells CASSSRLAGVREQYF. The CDR3 DNA sequence: TGTGCCAGCAGTTCGCGGCTAGCGGGAGTGAGGGAGCAGTACTTC.

This clonotype has at least ten counts. V usage is TRBV5-1 and J usage is TRBJ1-5; D unclear. CDR3 length: 16 amino acids. Germline V gene sequence: CDR1 SGHRS, CDR2 YFSETQ. V was shortened by 0 bases and J by 7 bases, with 17 bases between the two germline ends. The CDR3 DNA reads as TGCGCCAGCAGCTTGGCGGGAGGAACCGACGGGCAGCCCCAGCATTTT. Translated, it gives CASSLAGGTDGQPQHF.

This clonotype was seen ten or more times. The rearrangement joins TRBV20-1 to TRBJ1-1, with D perhaps matching TRBD1 (5 bases). The length of the CDR3 is 15 residues. Deletions cut 6 bases from V and 3 bases from J, with 20 bases between. Germline lookup yields CDR1 DFQATT and CDR2 SNEGSKA (reference sequence). Written as DNA, the CDR3 is TGCAGTGCCCCGAGGATGGGTCAGGGCGACACTGAAGCTTTCTTT. Encoded protein: CSAPRMGQGDTEAFF.

This clonotype was counted at least ten times. J is TRBJ2-1 and V is TRBV27; 7 nucleotides match TRBD1. This CDR3 spans 14 amino acids. In germline, CDR1 is MNHEY, CDR2 SMNVEV (reference sequence). V trimming: 1 base; J trimming: 12 bases; junction bases outside the gene matches: 9. This chain's CDR3 is CASSLWAGGFGQFF. CDR3 nucleotide sequence: TGTGCCAGCAGTTTATGGGCAGGGGGATTCGGGCAGTTCTTC.

The table lists this clonotype with many counts. The genes are TRBV7-3 and TRBJ2-6; D is uncertain. This CDR3 spans 17 amino acids. The V gene's germline CDR1 is SGHTA and CDR2 FQGTGA. V dropped 0 bases and J dropped 0 bases, with 9 bases sitting between them. CDR3 bases: TGTGCCAGCAGCTTAACGATTGCCAGCTCTGGGGCCAACGTCCTGACTTTC. Its translation: CASSLTIASSGANVLTF.